The 32 T cell receptor beta chains reported below all come from one sample, sequenced in a study of cytomegalovirus exposure and HLA in healthy donors. The PCR ran on 60 Vbeta and 13 Jbeta primers. Assay: immunoSEQ multiplex PCR; the TCRdb copy retains only in-frame clones and omits some. The sample gives a few hundred thousand clones, about 75% of which show up once; 2% to 2.5% is in the top ten. The sample consisted of PBMCs. The receptors here all came from a female donor in good health and CMV-seronegative.

The chain recombines TRBV25-1 with TRBJ2-5; 9 bases align to TRBD1. The J call may be mistaken, given a closer DNA end match to TRBJ2-7. The CDR3 totals 14 residues. CDR1 is MGHDK, CDR2 SYGVNS, per germline. CDR3 in DNA: TGTGCCAGCCGATCGACAGGGGGGTTCTCCGAGCAGTACTTC. Translation gives CASRSTGGFSEQYF.

For this clone: The junction departs from the called germline gene at one end, perhaps through a read error. V and J are TRBV7-9 and TRBJ2-1, with a tentative D call TRBD2 (5 bases). In germline, CDR1 is SEHNR, CDR2 FQNEAQ (reference sequence). The CDR3 length is 16 residues. In DNA form, the CDR3 reads TGTTCCAGCAGCCCCACCCGGAGGCCTGGGAAGGATGAGCAGTTCTTC. Protein sequence: CSSSPTRRPGKDEQFF.

V gene TRBV7-3 combines with J gene TRBJ2-2, with 7 bases lining up with TRBD2. There are 18 residues in the CDR3. Germline V CDR1 and CDR2: SGHTA, FQGTGA. Trimming at V came to 2 bases and at J to 3 bases, leaving 12 bases not matched to a gene. CDR3: CASSLYQLGAGDTGELFF. In nucleotides, the CDR3 is TGTGCCAGCAGCTTATACCAATTAGGCGCGGGAGACACCGGGGAGCTGTTTTTT.

The J gene is TRBJ2-3, the V gene TRBV20-1, with 9 bases aligning to TRBD1. CDR1 is DFQATT, CDR2 SNEGSKA, per germline (reference sequence). The trim removed 5 bases at V and 12 bases at J, leaving 3 bases unmatched. The CDR3 is 10 amino acids. The CDR3 region has the DNA TGCAGTGCTGGGGACAGGGAACAGTATTTT. Amino acids: CSAGDREQYF.

CDR3 nucleotide sequence: TGTGCCAGCACAAGAATTCAGGGACTAGCGGCCCAAAGGGCCCAGTACTTC. Translating gives CASTRIQGLAAQRAQYF. This sequence joins TRBV28 and TRBJ2-5; 11 bases agree with TRBD2. CDR3 length: 17 amino acids. Unmatched junction bases numbered 19, after V lost 7 bases and J lost 9 bases. Germline V gene sequence: CDR1 MDHEN, CDR2 SYDVKM.

The V call is TRBV9, the J call TRBJ1-2; D not certain. The CDR3 covers 11 residues. Trimming cost V 0 bases and J 9 bases, with 6 bases left between them. Germline loops: CDR1 SGDLS, CDR2 YYNGEE. The CDR3 spells CASSVAGRYTF. The CDR3 nucleotides read TGTGCCAGCAGCGTAGCAGGCCGCTACACCTTC.

The chain recombines TRBV11-2 with TRBJ1-2, with 9 bases lining up with TRBD1. The CDR3 sequence is 13 residues long. CDR1 is SGHAT and CDR2 is FQNNGV in the germline V gene. With V trimmed by 5 bases and J by 8 bases, 6 bases remained unmatched. CDR3 DNA sequence: TGTGCCAGCAGCCTGGGACAGGGCACCGGCTACACCTTC. Protein product: CASSLGQGTGYTF.

V is TRBV6-6 and J is TRBJ2-2; TRBD1 matches at 7 bases. This CDR3 is 13 amino acids long. Germline V gene sequence: CDR1 MNHNY, CDR2 SVGAGI (reference sequence). The junction had 3 bases not matched to a gene; V was cut back by 8 bases and J by 3 bases. The CDR3 sequence is CASQDRDTGELFF. The CDR3 DNA sequence: TGTGCCAGCCAAGACAGGGACACCGGGGAGCTGTTTTTT.

The chain has TRBV15 and TRBJ1-1; D is unclear. The CDR3 consists of 12 residues. V was pared by 1 base and J by 5 bases, with 5 bases between. Per germline, CDR1 LNHNV and CDR2 YYDKDF (reference sequence). The CDR3 bases are TGTGCCACCAGCAGAGGGGAGACTGAAGCTTTCTTT. Translated, it gives CATSRGETEAFF.

V usage is TRBV30 and J usage is TRBJ1-6; weak D call: TRBD1 (6 bases). Trimming shortened V by 3 bases and J by 0 bases, and 15 bases separated the two germline ends. Per the germline V gene, CDR1 is GTSNPN and CDR2 is SVGIG (reference sequence). The CDR3 has 17 amino acids. The CDR3 nucleotides read TGTGCCTGGAGCCTAGGGGGGGCCAGCTCCTATAATTCACCCCTCCACTTT. Encoded protein: CAWSLGGASSYNSPLHF.

The sample holds one count of this clone. The chain carries TRBV9 and TRBJ2-7; 7 nucleotides agree with TRBD1. This CDR3 is 15 amino acids long. The trim removed 4 bases at V and 0 bases at J, leaving 7 bases unmatched. CDR1 SGDLS and CDR2 YYNGEE come from the germline V gene. CDR3 DNA: TGTGCCAGCAGCCCGCGACAGGGATTCTCCTACGAGCAGTACTTC. It specifies CASSPRQGFSYEQYF.

This chain uses TRBV7-2 with TRBJ2-7; 9 positions match TRBD1. The germline gives CDR1 SGHTA, CDR2 FQGNSA. Trimming cost V 4 bases and J 5 bases; bases outside gene matches: 6. The CDR3 runs 14 residues. The CDR3 DNA sequence: TGTGCCAGCAGCTCACCGTGGGACAGGGACGAGCAGTACTTC. Its translation: CASSSPWDRDEQYF.

The V call is TRBV7-9, the J call TRBJ2-1, with D unresolved. Looked up from germline, CDR1 is SEHNR and CDR2 is FQNEAQ (reference sequence). V was cut by 3 bases and J by 3 bases, with 12 bases left in between. CDR3 length: 15 residues. The DNA of the CDR3 is TGTGCCAGCAGCTTCGCCCAGGTCAGCTACAATGAGCAGTTCTTC. It yields the protein CASSFAQVSYNEQFF.

This clone was observed a handful of times. The chain recombines TRBV28 with TRBJ2-4; TRBD1 matches 11 bases. The CDR3 covers 14 residues. Per the germline V gene, CDR1 is MDHEN and CDR2 is SYDVKM. After removal of 5 bases from V and 8 bases from J, the junction contained 5 bases not matched to a gene. CDR3 residues: CASSKDRGQDIQYF. The CDR3 region has the DNA TGTGCCAGCAGTAAGGACAGGGGGCAAGACATTCAGTACTTC.

This clone was observed a single time. The V gene is TRBV19, the J gene TRBJ2-3; 8 nucleotides line up with TRBD2. The CDR3 covers 16 residues. The germline V gene encodes CDR1 LNHDA and CDR2 SQIVND (reference sequence). J gave up 4 bases and V 7 bases, and 13 bases lay outside the gene matches. In DNA, the CDR3 is TGTGCCAGTACCAACGGTTTGGCGGGAGGTGCAGATACGCAGTATTTT. Protein: CASTNGLAGGADTQYF.

CDR3 DNA sequence: TGTGCCAGCAGTATCGGAGGGCCAGTCTATGGCTACACCTTC. This sequence encodes CASSIGGPVYGYTF. This chain uses TRBV27 with TRBJ1-2; D remains ambiguous. The CDR3 is made up of 14 amino acids. Germline-derived CDR1 and CDR2 are MNHEY and SMNVEV (reference sequence). Trimming left V 5 bases short and J 4 bases short, with 14 bases between.

The rearrangement links TRBV7-2 to TRBJ2-7, with TRBD2 identical over 7 bases. Germline V CDR1 and CDR2: SGHTA, FQGNSA. The CDR3 spans 15 residues. The ends lost 5 bases at V and 7 bases at J; junction bases unmatched: 14. DNA of the CDR3: TGTGCCAGCAGCACCAGCGGGACCGTCACCGGGGAGCAGTACTTC. Residues: CASSTSGTVTGEQYF.

The chain has TRBV19 and TRBJ2-1, with TRBD2 matching 10 bases. V shed 3 bases, J shed 1 base, and the junction held 6 bases outside the gene matches. The CDR3 runs to 17 residues. Germline CDR1 LNHDA, CDR2 SQIVND (reference sequence). CDR3 nucleotides: TGTGCCAGTAGTATTGACCTAGCGGGAGATTCCTACAATGAGCAGTTCTTC. Translating gives CASSIDLAGDSYNEQFF.

The rearrangement joins TRBV5-4 to TRBJ1-5, with D possibly TRBD1 on 5 matching bases. The V end lost 0 bases, the J end lost 4 bases, and 5 bases lay between the germline ends. CDR3 length: 13 amino acids. Germline lookup yields CDR1 SGHNT and CDR2 YYREEE (reference sequence). The CDR3 DNA follows: TGTGCCAGCAGCTTGGCAGGGAATCAGCCCCAGCATTTT. It translates to CASSLAGNQPQHF.

As concerns this clone: The sample has other DNA sequences that encode this CDR3 too. The genes are TRBV18 and TRBJ1-1; D is ambiguous. Germline V gives CDR1 KGHSH, CDR2 LQKENI. Between the trimmed V and J ends, which lost 6 bases and 1 base, there was a span of 9 bases. The CDR3 has 13 residues. CDR3 amino acids: CASSAAGNTEAFF. The CDR3 region has the DNA TGTGCCAGCTCGGCGGCGGGGAACACTGAAGCTTTCTTT.

V usage is TRBV28 and J usage is TRBJ2-5, with D possibly being TRBD2 (6 bases). The CDR3 length is 17 residues. Trimming removed 2 bases from V and 3 bases from J, with 19 bases in between. CDR1 is MDHEN, CDR2 SYDVKM, per germline. CDR3 sequence (DNA): TGTGCCAGCAGTTTAGCCCCTACAGGAGGGGTCGAAGAGACCCAGTACTTC. Protein product: CASSLAPTGGVEETQYF.

The V gene is TRBV6-1, the J gene TRBJ2-5, with a possible D match to TRBD2 (6 bases). Trimming took off 3 bases at V and 5 bases at J, with 13 bases between the two ends. From germline, CDR1 is MNHNS and CDR2 SASEGT. The CDR3 contains 14 residues. Written as DNA, the CDR3 is TGTGCCAGCAGTGAGCACGGGGGTATGGAGACCCAGTACTTC. Amino acids: CASSEHGGMETQYF.

J is TRBJ2-5 and V is TRBV5-1, with 9 nucleotides matching TRBD1. J was trimmed by 5 bases and V by 4 bases; bases with no gene match: 3. Germline CDR1 SGHRS, CDR2 YFSETQ. The CDR3 is 13 amino acids. The CDR3 here is CASSPGQGETQYF. DNA for the CDR3: TGCGCCAGCAGCCCGGGACAGGGCGAGACCCAGTACTTC. The complete variable domain, with remaining parts taken from reference TRBV5-1 and TRBJ2-5, reads KAGVTQTPRYLIKTRGQQVTLSCSPISGHRSVSWYQQTPGQGLQFLFEYFSETQRNKGNFPGRFSGRQFSNSRSEMNVSTLELGDSALYLCASSPGQGETQYFGPGTRLLVL.

This clone was detected only a few times. V is TRBV14 and J is TRBJ2-2; 8 bases agree with TRBD1. With V trimmed by 7 bases and J by 2 bases, 6 bases remained unmatched. The CDR3 sequence is 15 residues long. The V gene's germline CDR1 is SGHDN and CDR2 FVKESK. The CDR3 DNA reads as TGTGCCAGCAAGCCCAGGGGGCTCAACACCGGGGAGCTGTTTTTT. This encodes CASKPRGLNTGELFF.

This clone was detected only a few times. This rearrangement joins TRBV14 to TRBJ1-2; D unclear. The CDR3 is made up of 13 amino acids. The germline gives CDR1 SGHDN, CDR2 FVKESK. V lost 4 bases, J lost 6 bases, and 12 bases lay in between. DNA for the CDR3: TGTGCCAGCAGCCTACTAGTATCGGATGGCTACACCTTC. Translation gives CASSLLVSDGYTF.

The chain is built from TRBV28 and TRBJ2-6, with D possibly being TRBD1 (6 bases). The length of the CDR3 is 17 residues. Trimming stripped 5 bases from V and 3 bases from J, with 17 bases between. The V gene's germline CDR1 is MDHEN and CDR2 SYDVKM. The CDR3 nucleotides read TGTGCCAGCAGTCCCTTGACAGGCCAACTTGGGGCCAACGTCCTGACTTTC. Its protein product is CASSPLTGQLGANVLTF.

This clone occurred a few times. This chain uses TRBV18 with TRBJ1-4; a possible D gene is TRBD1 (6 bases). This CDR3 has 14 amino acids. Trimming left V 2 bases short and J 7 bases short, with 11 bases between. Germline V gene sequence: CDR1 KGHSH, CDR2 LQKENI. CDR3 coding DNA: TGTGCCAGCTCACCAGCAGGGGAAAGTGAAAAACTGTTTTTT. This gives the protein CASSPAGESEKLFF.

The chain couples TRBV19 to TRBJ1-5; D unresolved. This CDR3 region has 15 residues. Germline V gives CDR1 LNHDA, CDR2 SQIVND (reference sequence). V was cut by 1 base and J by 7 bases, with 14 bases left in between. The CDR3 here is CASSIVSHGGQPQHF. CDR3 nucleotide sequence: TGTGCCAGTAGTATAGTGTCCCACGGCGGGCAGCCCCAGCATTTT.

This chain joins TRBV15 and TRBJ2-1, with D possibly TRBD1 on 6 matching bases. From germline, CDR1 is LNHNV and CDR2 YYDKDF (reference sequence). V was trimmed by 7 bases and J by 5 bases, leaving 12 bases between them. This CDR3 region has 13 residues. For the CDR3, the DNA is TGTGCCACCAACCCGACAGGAGACAATGAGCAGTTCTTC. Translated, it gives CATNPTGDNEQFF.

This clone showed up just once. J is TRBJ1-2 and V is TRBV7-3; no reliable D call. This CDR3 contains 13 residues. V was trimmed by 2 bases and J by 3 bases, leaving 7 bases between them. Germline-derived CDR1 and CDR2 are SGHTA and FQGTGA. CDR3 sequence reads: CASSLSGYYGYTF. In nucleotides, the CDR3 is TGTGCCAGCAGCTTATCGGGTTACTATGGCTACACCTTC.

The V and J genes are TRBV11-2 and TRBJ2-7, with a tentative D call TRBD1 (6 bases). The V gene lost 3 bases and the J gene lost 3 bases, with 15 bases spanning the gap. Germline assignment: CDR1 SGHAT and CDR2 FQNNGV. This CDR3 contains 15 residues. The CDR3 nucleotides are TGTGCCAGCAGCTTGGGGTTACAGGGCGTCTACGAGCAGTACTTC. Protein sequence: CASSLGLQGVYEQYF.

The chain recombines TRBV15 with TRBJ2-7; 8 bases agree with TRBD1. The length of the CDR3 is 15 residues. V shed 3 bases, J shed 5 bases, and the junction held 9 bases outside the gene matches. Germline assignment: CDR1 LNHNV and CDR2 YYDKDF (reference sequence). The CDR3 is CATSRGTGGSHEQYF. The DNA for the CDR3 is TGTGCCACCAGCAGGGGGACAGGAGGTTCTCACGAGCAGTACTTC. Together with reference TRBV15 and TRBJ2-7, the CDR3 gives the full variable domain: DAMVIQNPRYQVTQFGKPVTLSCSQTLNHNVMYWYQQKSSQAPKLLFHYYDKDFNNEADTPDNFQSRRPNTSFCFLDIRSPGLGDTAMYLCATSRGTGGSHEQYFGPGTRLTVT.